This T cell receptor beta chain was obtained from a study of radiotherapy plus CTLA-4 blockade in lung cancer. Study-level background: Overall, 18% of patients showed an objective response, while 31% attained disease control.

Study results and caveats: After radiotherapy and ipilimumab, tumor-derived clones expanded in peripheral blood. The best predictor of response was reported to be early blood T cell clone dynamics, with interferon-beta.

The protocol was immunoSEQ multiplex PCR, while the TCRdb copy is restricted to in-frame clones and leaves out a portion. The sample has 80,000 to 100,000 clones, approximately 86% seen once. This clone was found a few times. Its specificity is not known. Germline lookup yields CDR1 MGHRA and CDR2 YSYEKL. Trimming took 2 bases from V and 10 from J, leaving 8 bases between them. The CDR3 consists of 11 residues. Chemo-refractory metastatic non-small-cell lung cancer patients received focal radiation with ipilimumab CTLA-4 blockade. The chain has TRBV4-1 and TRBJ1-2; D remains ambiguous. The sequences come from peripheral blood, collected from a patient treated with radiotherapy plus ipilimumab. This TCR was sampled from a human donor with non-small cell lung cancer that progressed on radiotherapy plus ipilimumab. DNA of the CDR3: TGCGCCAGCAGCCAAAGTTTCTACTACACCTTC. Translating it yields CASSQSFYYTF.